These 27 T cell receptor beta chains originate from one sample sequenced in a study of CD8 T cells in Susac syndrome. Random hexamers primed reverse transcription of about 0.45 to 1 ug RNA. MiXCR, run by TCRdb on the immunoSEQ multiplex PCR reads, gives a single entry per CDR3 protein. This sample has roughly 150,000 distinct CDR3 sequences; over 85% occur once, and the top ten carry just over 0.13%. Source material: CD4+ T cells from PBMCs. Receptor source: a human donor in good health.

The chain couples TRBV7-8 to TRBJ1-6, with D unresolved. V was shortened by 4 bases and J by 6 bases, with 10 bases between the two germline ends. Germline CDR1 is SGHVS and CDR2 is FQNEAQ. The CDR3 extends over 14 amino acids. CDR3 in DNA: TGTGCCAGCAGCTCGGACGGTTTTAATTCACCCCTCCACTTT. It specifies CASSSDGFNSPLHF.

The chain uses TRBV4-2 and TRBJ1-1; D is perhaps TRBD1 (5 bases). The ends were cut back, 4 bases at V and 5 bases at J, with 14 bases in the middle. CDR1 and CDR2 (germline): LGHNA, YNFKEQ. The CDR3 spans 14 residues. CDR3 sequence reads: CASSPRDGETEAFF. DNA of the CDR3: TGTGCCAGCAGCCCCCGGGACGGGGAGACTGAAGCTTTCTTT.

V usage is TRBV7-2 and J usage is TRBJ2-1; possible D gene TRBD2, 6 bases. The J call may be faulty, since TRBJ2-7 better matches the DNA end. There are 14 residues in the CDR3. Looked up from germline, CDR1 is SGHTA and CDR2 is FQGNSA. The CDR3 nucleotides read TGTGCCAGCAGCTTAGCTCGGGGGACCTACGAGCAGTACTTC. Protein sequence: CASSLARGTYEQYF.

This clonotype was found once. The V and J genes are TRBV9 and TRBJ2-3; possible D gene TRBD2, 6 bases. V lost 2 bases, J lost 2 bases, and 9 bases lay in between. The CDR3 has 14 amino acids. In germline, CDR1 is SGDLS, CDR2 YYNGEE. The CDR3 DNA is TGTGCCAGCAGCGTGCGGGACTTCACAGATACGCAGTATTTT. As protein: CASSVRDFTDTQYF.

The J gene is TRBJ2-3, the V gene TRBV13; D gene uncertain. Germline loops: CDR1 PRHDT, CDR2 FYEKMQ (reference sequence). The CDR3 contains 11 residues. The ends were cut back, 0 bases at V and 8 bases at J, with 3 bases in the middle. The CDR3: CASSLGGTQYF. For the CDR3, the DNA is TGTGCCAGCAGCTTAGGGGGTACGCAGTATTTT.

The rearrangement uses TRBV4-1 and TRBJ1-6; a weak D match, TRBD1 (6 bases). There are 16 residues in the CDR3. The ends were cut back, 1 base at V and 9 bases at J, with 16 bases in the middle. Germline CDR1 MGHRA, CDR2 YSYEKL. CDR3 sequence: CASSQGRGGLSSPLHF. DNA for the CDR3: TGCGCCAGCAGCCAAGGACGTGGGGGGCTGAGTTCACCCCTCCACTTT.

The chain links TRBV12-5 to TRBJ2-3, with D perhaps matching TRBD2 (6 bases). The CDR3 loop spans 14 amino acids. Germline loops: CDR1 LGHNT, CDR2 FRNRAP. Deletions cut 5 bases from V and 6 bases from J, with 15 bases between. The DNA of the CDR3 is TGTGCTAGTGGTCCCGGGTGGGCGGGGGATACGCAGTATTTT. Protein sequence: CASGPGWAGDTQYF. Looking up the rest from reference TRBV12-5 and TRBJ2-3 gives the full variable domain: DARVTQTPRHKVTEMGQEVTMRCQPILGHNTVFWYRQTMMQGLELLAYFRNRAPLDDSGMPKDRFSAEMPDATLATLKIQPSEPRDSAVYFCASGPGWAGDTQYFGPGTRLTVL.

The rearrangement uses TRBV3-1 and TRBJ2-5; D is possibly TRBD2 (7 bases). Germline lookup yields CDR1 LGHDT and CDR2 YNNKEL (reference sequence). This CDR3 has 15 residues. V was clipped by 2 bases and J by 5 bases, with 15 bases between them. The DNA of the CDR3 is TGTGCCAGCAGCCAACTGGGGGGGCTCGGGGAGACCCAGTACTTC. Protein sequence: CASSQLGGLGETQYF.

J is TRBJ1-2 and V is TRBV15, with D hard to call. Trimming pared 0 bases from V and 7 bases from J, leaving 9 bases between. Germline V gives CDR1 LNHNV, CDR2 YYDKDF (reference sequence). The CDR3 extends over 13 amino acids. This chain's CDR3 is CATSRDIGGGYTF. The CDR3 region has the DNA TGTGCCACCAGCAGAGATATCGGCGGTGGCTACACCTTC.

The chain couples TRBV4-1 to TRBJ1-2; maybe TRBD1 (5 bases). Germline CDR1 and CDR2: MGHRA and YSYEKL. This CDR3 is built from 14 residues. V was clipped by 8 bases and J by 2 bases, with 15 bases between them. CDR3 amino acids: CASRTQPGNYGYTF. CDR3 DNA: TGCGCCAGCCGAACGCAACCAGGGAACTATGGCTACACCTTC.

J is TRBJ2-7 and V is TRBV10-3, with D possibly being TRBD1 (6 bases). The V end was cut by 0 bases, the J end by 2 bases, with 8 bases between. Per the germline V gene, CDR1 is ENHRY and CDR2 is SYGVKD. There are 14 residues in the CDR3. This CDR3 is CAISESGTTYEQYF. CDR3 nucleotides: TGTGCCATCAGTGAGTCCGGGACAACCTACGAGCAGTACTTC.

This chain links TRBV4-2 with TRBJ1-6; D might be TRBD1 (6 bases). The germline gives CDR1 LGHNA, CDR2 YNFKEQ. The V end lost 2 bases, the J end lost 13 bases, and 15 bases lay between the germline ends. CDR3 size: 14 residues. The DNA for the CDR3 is TGTGCCAGCAGCCAAATCGACAGGCGGTCGCCCCTCCACTTT. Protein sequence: CASSQIDRRSPLHF.

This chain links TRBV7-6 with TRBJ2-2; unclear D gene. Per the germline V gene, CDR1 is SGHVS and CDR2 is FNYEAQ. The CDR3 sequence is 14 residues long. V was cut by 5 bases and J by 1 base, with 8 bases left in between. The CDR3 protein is CASSHPLNTGELFF. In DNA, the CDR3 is TGTGCCAGCAGCCACCCACTGAACACCGGGGAGCTGTTTTTT. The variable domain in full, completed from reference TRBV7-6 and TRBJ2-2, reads GAGVSQSPRYKVTKRGQDVALRCDPISGHVSLYWYRQALGQGPEFLTYFNYEAQQDKSGLPNDRFSAERPEGSISTLTIQRTEQRDSAMYRCASSHPLNTGELFFGEGSRLTVL.

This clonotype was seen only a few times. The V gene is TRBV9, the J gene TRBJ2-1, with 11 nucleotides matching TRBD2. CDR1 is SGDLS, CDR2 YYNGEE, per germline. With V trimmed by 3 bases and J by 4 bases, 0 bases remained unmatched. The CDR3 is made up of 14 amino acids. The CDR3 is CASSASGGYNEQFF. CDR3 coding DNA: TGTGCCAGCAGCGCTAGCGGGGGGTACAATGAGCAGTTCTTC.

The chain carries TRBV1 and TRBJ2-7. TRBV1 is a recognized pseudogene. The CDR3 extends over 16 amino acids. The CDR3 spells CTSSQPSFRVHYEQYF. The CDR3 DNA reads TGCACCAGCAGCCAACCGAGCTTTAGGGTTCACTACGAGCAGTACTTC.

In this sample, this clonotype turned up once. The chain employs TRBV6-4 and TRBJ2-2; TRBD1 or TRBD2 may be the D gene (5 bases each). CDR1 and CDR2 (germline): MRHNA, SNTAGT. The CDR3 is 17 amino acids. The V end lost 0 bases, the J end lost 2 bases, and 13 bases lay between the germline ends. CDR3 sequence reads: CASSDSGASHNTGELFF. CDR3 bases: TGTGCCAGCAGTGACTCCGGGGCTAGCCATAACACCGGGGAGCTGTTTTTT.

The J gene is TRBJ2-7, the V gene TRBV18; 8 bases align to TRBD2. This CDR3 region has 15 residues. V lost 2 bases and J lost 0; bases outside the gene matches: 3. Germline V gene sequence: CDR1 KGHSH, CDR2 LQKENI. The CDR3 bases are TGTGCCAGCTCACCATTAGCGGGGACCTCCTACGAGCAGTACTTC. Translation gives CASSPLAGTSYEQYF.

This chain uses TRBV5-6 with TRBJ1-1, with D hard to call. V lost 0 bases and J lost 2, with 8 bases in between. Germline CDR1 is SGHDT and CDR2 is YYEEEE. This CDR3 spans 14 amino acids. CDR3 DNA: TGTGCCAGCAGCTTGGGACGGACCAACACTGAAGCTTTCTTT. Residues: CASSLGRTNTEAFF.

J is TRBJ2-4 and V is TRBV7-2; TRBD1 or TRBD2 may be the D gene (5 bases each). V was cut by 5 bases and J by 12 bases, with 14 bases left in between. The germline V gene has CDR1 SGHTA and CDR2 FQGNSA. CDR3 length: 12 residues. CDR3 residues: CASSLGPGPQYF. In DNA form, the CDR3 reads TGTGCCAGCAGCCTGGGGCCGGGGCCTCAGTACTTC.

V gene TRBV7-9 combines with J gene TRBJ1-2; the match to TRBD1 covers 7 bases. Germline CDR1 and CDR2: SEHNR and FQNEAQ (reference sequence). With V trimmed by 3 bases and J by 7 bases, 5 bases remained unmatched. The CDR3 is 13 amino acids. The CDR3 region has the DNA TGTGCCAGCAGCTTTAAAACAGGGGCTGGCTACACCTTC. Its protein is CASSFKTGAGYTF.

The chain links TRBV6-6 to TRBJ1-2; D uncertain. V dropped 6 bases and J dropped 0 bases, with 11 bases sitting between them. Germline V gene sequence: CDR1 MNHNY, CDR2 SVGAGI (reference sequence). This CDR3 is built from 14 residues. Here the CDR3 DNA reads TGTGCCAGCAGGGAGGCAGGAGCTAACTATGGCTACACCTTC. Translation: CASREAGANYGYTF.

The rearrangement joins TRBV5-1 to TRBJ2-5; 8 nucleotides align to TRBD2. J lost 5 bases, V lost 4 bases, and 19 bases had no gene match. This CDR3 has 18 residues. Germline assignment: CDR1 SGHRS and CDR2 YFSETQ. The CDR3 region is CASSVNRAGLALGETQYF. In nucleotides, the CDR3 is TGCGCCAGCAGCGTAAATCGAGCCGGACTAGCTTTAGGCGAGACCCAGTACTTC.

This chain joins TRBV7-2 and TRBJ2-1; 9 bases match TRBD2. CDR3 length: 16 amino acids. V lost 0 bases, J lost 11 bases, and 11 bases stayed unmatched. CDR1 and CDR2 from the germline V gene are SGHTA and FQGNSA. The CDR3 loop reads CASSLAPSGGTGKQFF. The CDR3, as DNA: TGTGCCAGCAGCTTAGCTCCCAGCGGGGGGACGGGAAAGCAGTTCTTC.

In DNA, the CDR3 is TGCAGTGCTTTCCCCGCAGATCAAGAGACCCAGTACTTC. Translated, it gives CSAFPADQETQYF. The chain uses TRBV20-1 and TRBJ2-5; D gene ambiguous. CDR3 length equals 13 residues. The ends were cut back, 5 bases at V and 2 bases at J, with 12 bases in the middle. The V gene's germline CDR1 is DFQATT and CDR2 SNEGSKA (reference sequence).

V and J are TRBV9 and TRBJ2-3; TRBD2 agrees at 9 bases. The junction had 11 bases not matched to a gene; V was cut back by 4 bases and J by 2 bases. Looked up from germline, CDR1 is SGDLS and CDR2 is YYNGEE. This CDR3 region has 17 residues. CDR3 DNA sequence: TGTGCCAGCAGCCTTCGAGGAGCGGGGGGATACACAGATACGCAGTATTTT. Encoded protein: CASSLRGAGGYTDTQYF.

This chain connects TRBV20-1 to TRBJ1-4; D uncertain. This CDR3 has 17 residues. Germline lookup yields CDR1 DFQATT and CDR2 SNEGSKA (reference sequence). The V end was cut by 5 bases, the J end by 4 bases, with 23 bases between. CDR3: CSAPPLPGGAGNEKLFF. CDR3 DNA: TGCAGTGCTCCACCTCTACCGGGTGGAGCTGGTAATGAAAAACTGTTTTTT.

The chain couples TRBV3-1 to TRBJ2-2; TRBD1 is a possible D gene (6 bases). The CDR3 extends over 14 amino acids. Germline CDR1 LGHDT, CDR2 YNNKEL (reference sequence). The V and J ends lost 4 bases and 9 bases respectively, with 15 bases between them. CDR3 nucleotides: TGTGCCAGCAGCCGAAATGGACAGACGCGGGAGCTGTTTTTT. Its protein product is CASSRNGQTRELFF.